Following are 9 T cell receptor beta chains from one sample sequenced in a study of shared clonotypes between healthy human individuals. Libraries were prepared by immunoSEQ multiplex PCR; TCRdb keeps only in-frame clonotypes and omits some of them. Among roughly 500,000 clones, approximately 80% were seen once, and the ten largest hold 12%. The sequencing input was PBMCs. All receptors come from a woman in her 40s in good health. Some clones in this sample may be carry-over from other donors' samples.

V usage is TRBV25-1 and J usage is TRBJ2-1; TRBD2 is a possible D gene (5 bases). This CDR3 contains 16 residues. V was trimmed by 3 bases and J by 6 bases, leaving 18 bases between them. Germline CDR1 and CDR2: MGHDK and SYGVNS. As DNA, the CDR3 is TGTGCCAGCAGTGACGCCAAGGGCGGGCCGACCAATGAGCAGTTCTTC. As protein: CASSDAKGGPTNEQFF.

The chain links TRBV28 to TRBJ2-7; D may be TRBD1 or TRBD2 (5 bases each). Trimming shortened V by 6 bases and J by 3 bases, and 9 bases separated the two germline ends. Germline CDR1 MDHEN, CDR2 SYDVKM. The CDR3 spans 12 residues. The DNA for the CDR3 is TGTGCCAGCAGGGGGGTTAGCTACGAGCAGTACTTC. Amino acids: CASRGVSYEQYF.

The chain joins TRBV19 to TRBJ2-5; TRBD2 matches at 7 bases. The V and J ends lost 10 bases and 5 bases, in that order; junction bases with no gene match: 7. From germline, CDR1 is LNHDA and CDR2 SQIVND (reference sequence). The CDR3 totals 12 residues. The CDR3 sequence: CATTGGDETQYF. As DNA, the CDR3 is TGTGCCACGACGGGAGGTGACGAGACCCAGTACTTC.

This sequence joins TRBV5-1 and TRBJ2-7; D tentatively fits TRBD1 or TRBD2 (6 bases each). Germline CDR1 reads SGHRS; CDR2 reads YFSETQ. Trimming took off 0 bases at V and 3 bases at J, with 13 bases between the two ends. This CDR3 is built from 15 residues. CDR3 sequence (DNA): TGCGCCAGCAGCTTGGGGTTCGGGGGCGGCTACGAGCAGTACTTC. It specifies CASSLGFGGGYEQYF.

This sequence joins TRBV29-1 and TRBJ1-1; D gene unclear. Trimming removed 2 bases at V and 1 base at J, with 5 bases between. CDR3 length: 12 residues. Germline lookup yields CDR1 SQVTM and CDR2 ANQGSEA. DNA for the CDR3: TGCAGCGTTGAAACGGGGAACACTGAAGCTTTCTTT. Residues: CSVETGNTEAFF.

This clone was counted at least ten times. The V gene is TRBV4-1, the J gene TRBJ1-2; no firm D call. Germline V gene sequence: CDR1 MGHRA, CDR2 YSYEKL. V was shortened by 1 base and J by 5 bases, with 14 bases between the two germline ends. This CDR3 is 15 amino acids long. As DNA, the CDR3 is TGCGCCAGCAGCCAAGGTCGGGTGGTTGGGTATGGCTACACCTTC. It translates to CASSQGRVVGYGYTF.

The table lists this clone with many counts. This sequence joins TRBV10-3 and TRBJ1-5; D remains ambiguous. CDR1 and CDR2 from the germline V gene are ENHRY and SYGVKD. Trimming took off 3 bases at V and 4 bases at J, with 7 bases between the two ends. The CDR3 totals 13 residues. CDR3 loop: CAISDQENQPQHF. For the CDR3, the DNA is TGTGCCATCAGTGATCAGGAGAATCAGCCCCAGCATTTT.

The rearrangement uses TRBV6-4 and TRBJ2-2, with 10 positions matching TRBD1. CDR1 MRHNA and CDR2 SNTAGT come from the germline V gene. The CDR3 has 15 residues. Trimming cost V 5 bases and J 5 bases; bases outside gene matches: 5. The CDR3 DNA is TGTGCCAGCAGTCCCGACAGGGGGCTGACCGGGGAGCTGTTTTTT. Translation gives CASSPDRGLTGELFF.

The rearrangement links TRBV9 to TRBJ2-5, with 11 bases lining up with TRBD2. Germline V gene data show CDR1 as SGDLS and CDR2 as YYNGEE. The ends lost 0 bases at V and 5 bases at J; junction bases unmatched: 9. CDR3 size: 17 residues. The CDR3 protein is CASSVGATSGSDETQYF. CDR3 DNA: TGTGCCAGCAGCGTAGGGGCAACTAGCGGGAGTGATGAGACCCAGTACTTC.